This T cell receptor (beta chain) emerged from a study of T-cell memory formation after mild COVID-19. In the study overall: TCR clustering was largely donor specific. Study findings and constraints: The main location of contracting CD4+ clones was CM and EM, and that of contracting CD8+ clones was EMRA.

This CDR3 is 16 amino acids long. Germline-derived CDR1 and CDR2 are MNHNY and SVGAGI (reference sequence). J gave up 7 bases and V 5 bases, and 13 bases lay outside the gene matches. This clonotype has just a few counts. Antigen specificity is unknown. TCRdb independently ran MiXCR on the 5' RACE reads; one entry per CDR3 protein. The sample shows about 430,000 distinct CDR3 sequences, roughly a quarter of them seen only once. The clonotype was recovered from an adult woman who had mild COVID-19 (a few samples of this study predate the infection). Cell type and time point are not known. This rearrangement joins TRBV6-6 to TRBJ1-1; 10 bases are a match to TRBD1. Sequencing was carried out using PBMCs or a T cell subset sorted from them (not recorded which). CDR3 sequence reads: CASSEPGQGPRSEAFF. CDR3 in DNA: TGTGCCAGCAGTGAACCGGGACAGGGGCCGAGAAGTGAAGCTTTCTTT.